This TCR beta chain comes out of a study of shared clonotypes between healthy human individuals. This clone was detected a few times. Germline V gene sequence: CDR1 SGHTA, CDR2 FQGTGA. This CDR3 has 15 residues. V was cut by 1 base and J by 2 bases, with 8 bases left in between. Method: immunoSEQ multiplex PCR; TCRdb's copy keeps in-frame clones and lacks some. Counted here are about 1.1 million clones, approximately 80% occurring once; the ten biggest clones make up approximately 0.5%. This sequence was found in a man in his late teens or twenties in good health. Some clones in this sample may be carry-over from other donors' samples. The V gene is TRBV7-3, the J gene TRBJ2-2; D gene ambiguous. Sequenced input: memory CD4+ T cells from PBMCs. Indicated subset: CD45RA-negative fraction. CDR3 coding DNA: TGTGCCAGCAGCTTAAACTCTCCAAACACCGGGGAGCTGTTTTTT. Its translation is CASSLNSPNTGELFF. The variable domain in full, with the rest retrieved from reference TRBV7-3 and TRBJ2-2, is GAGVSQTPSNKVTEKGKYVELRCDPISGHTALYWYRQSLGQGPEFLIYFQGTGAADDSGLPNDRFFAVRPEGSVSTLKIQRTERGDSAVYLCASSLNSPNTGELFFGEGSRLTVL.